The clone carrying this T cell receptor beta chain was picked up a small number of times. These data originate in a study of T-cell reconstitution after alpha-beta-depleted transplantation in children. V was cut by 1 base and J by 1 base, with 9 bases left in between. Looked up from germline, CDR1 is SGHTA and CDR2 is FQGNSA. The CDR3 length is 15 residues. Unique molecular identifiers were incorporated during preparation of the TCRbeta library. Each CDR3 protein gets one entry after TCRdb re-called the PCR reads with MiXCR. This sample has some 350,000 distinct CDR3 sequences, with 9% to 12% found just once.

Sequences were derived from PBMCs from the stem cell graft donor, sampled from the stem cell graft. The chain has TRBV7-2 and TRBJ2-3; no definite D call. The clonotype was recovered from a human donor who donated a stem cell graft to a child with acute lymphoblastic leukemia. CDR3 bases: TGTGCCAGCAGCTTAGTTTTGTGGGGCACAGATACGCAGTATTTT. Its protein is CASSLVLWGTDTQYF.